Listed below are T cell receptor beta chains from one sample, sequenced in a study of blood T cells in healthy people across ages. In TCRdb, the 5' RACE reads were re-called with MiXCR into one record per CDR3 protein. The repertoire holds about 770,000 distinct CDR3 sequences, with about 42% as singletons. Material for sequencing was blood. Receptors were obtained from a man aged 55 to 70 in good health. Both conserved end residues are part of each CDR3. The D gene is left open where the match is weak. Expanded clones get a size class; other rows say once, few or many, or leave the size out.

TRBV5-6	TRBJ2-3	.	TRBD2	TGTGCCAGCAGCTTGCCCAGCGGGGGGTCTGCAGATACGCAGTATTTT	CASSLPSGGSADTQYF
TRBV10-2	TRBJ2-3	.	.	TGCGCCAGCAGGATCGGGACTTACACAGATACGCAGTATTTT	CASRIGTYTDTQYF
TRBV4-3	TRBJ1-5	.	TRBD1	TGCGCCAGCAGCGCGGACAGGTATAGCAATCAGCCCCAGCATTTT	CASSADRYSNQPQHF
TRBV11-3	TRBJ2-1	.	.	TGTGCCAGCAGCTTAATCTGGGGTTACAATGAGCAGTTCTTC	CASSLIWGYNEQFF
TRBV12-3/TRBV12-4	TRBJ2-5	.	TRBD2	TGTGCCAGCGGCCCCCAAATAGCGGGGACGGAGACCCAGTACTTC	CASGPQIAGTETQYF
TRBV5-1	TRBJ2-7	many	TRBD1	TGTGCCAGCAGTTTAACAGGGGGACACGAGCAGTACTTC	CASSLTGGHEQYF
TRBV10-2	TRBJ1-2	.	TRBD1	TGCGCCAGCAGTGAGTCGACTCAACAGGGGTACGGCTACACCTTC	CASSESTQQGYGYTF
TRBV20-1	TRBJ2-7	.	TRBD1	TGCAGTGCGGGCCCTTTGGACAGGCCCTACGAGCAGTACTTC	CSAGPLDRPYEQYF
TRBV20-1	TRBJ2-7	.	.	TGCAGTGCTAACCTTGGGGGGAGCTACGAGCAGTACTTC	CSANLGGSYEQYF
TRBV27	TRBJ1-1	.	.	TGTGCCAGCAGTTTATCTAAGAACTTGAACACTGAAGCTTTCTTT	CASSLSKNLNTEAFF
TRBV7-9	TRBJ2-7	.	TRBD1	TGTGCCAGCAGCTCCCTACAGGGGAGCGGCTACGAGCAGTACTTC	CASSSLQGSGYEQYF
TRBV7-9	TRBJ2-3	.	.	TGTGCCAGCAGCTTAACAAGGCTTAAGGCGGATACGCAGTATTTT	CASSLTRLKADTQYF
TRBV5-1	TRBJ2-1	.	.	TGCGCCAGCAGCTTGTCCGGGGACCTCTCCTACAATGAGCAGTTCTTC	CASSLSGDLSYNEQFF
TRBV3-1	TRBJ1-4	.	.	TGTGCCAGCAGCCAAGAGGCCCCGTTTAGGGGTTCTCGCGAAAAACTGTTTTTT	CASSQEAPFRGSREKLFF
TRBV15	TRBJ1-1	.	TRBD1	TGTGCCACCAGCCTCCGACAGGGCATGAACACTGAAGCTTTCTTT	CATSLRQGMNTEAFF
TRBV4-1	TRBJ2-7	.	.	TGCGCCAGCAGCCAAACCTTCGCTAGGGGTACCGGCGAGCAGTACTTC	CASSQTFARGTGEQYF
TRBV27	TRBJ2-7	.	TRBD2	TGTGCCAGCAGTTCGGGACTAGCGCTCTCCTACGAGCAGTACTTC	CASSSGLALSYEQYF
TRBV2	TRBJ2-7	.	.	TGTGCCAGCAGTGGGGGGGAACCACCTTACGAGCAGTACTTC	CASSGGEPPYEQYF
TRBV4-3	TRBJ2-2	.	.	TGCGCCAGCAGCCAAGCCTCGGCTACCTACACCGGGGAGCTGTTTTTT	CASSQASATYTGELFF
TRBV12-3/TRBV12-4	TRBJ1-1	.	.	TGTGCCAGCAGCGCGGAGGACTCGGCTTTCTTT	CASSAEDSAFF
TRBV15	TRBJ2-7	few	.	TGTGCCACCAGCAGAGCAAAGGAAGAGCAGTACTTC	CATSRAKEEQYF
TRBV5-1	TRBJ2-2	.	.	TGCGCCAGCAGCGGGGCTTACACCGGGGGGCTGTTTTTT	CASSGAYTGGLFF
TRBV20-1	TRBJ2-7	.	.	TGCAGTGCTAGTAGTGGTAGCAGGACCTACGAGCAGTACTTC	CSASSGSRTYEQYF
TRBV21-1	TRBJ1-2	few	.	TGTGCCAGCAGCAAAAACGACAGGCGAAGCCATCGTATCACCTTC	CASSKNDRRSHRITF
TRBV6-5	TRBJ2-1	few	.	TGTGCCAGCAGCTACTTGCTAGCGAGCTCCTACAATGAGCAGTTCTTC	CASSYLLASSYNEQFF
TRBV5-1	TRBJ2-5	.	.	TGCGCCAGCAGCTTGAGCGGCAGGGAGGCCGAGACCCAGTACTTC	CASSLSGREAETQYF
TRBV11-2	TRBJ2-1	few	TRBD2	TGTGCCAGCAGCTTTAGCGGGGGGCCAGGGAATGAGCAGTTCTTC	CASSFSGGPGNEQFF
TRBV11-2	TRBJ2-5	.	.	TGTGCCAGCAGCTTAAGTTTGAGAGAGACCCAGTACTTC	CASSLSLRETQYF
TRBV28	TRBJ2-3	few	TRBD2	TGTGCCAGCAGTGCCGTGGGGCGGGGGGACCACACAGATACGCAGTATTTT	CASSAVGRGDHTDTQYF
TRBV10-3	TRBJ2-5	.	TRBD1	TGTGCCATCAGTACGGGACAGCATAATGAGCAGTACTTC	CAISTGQHNEQYF
TRBV5-1	TRBJ2-4	once	.	TGCGCCAGCAGCTTGGACCTCATGGTGGAGCAGTACTTC	CASSLDLMVEQYF
TRBV29-1	TRBJ2-5	.	TRBD1	TGCAGCGTAGCTGACAGGGGGCGAGAGACCCAGTACTTC	CSVADRGRETQYF
TRBV9	TRBJ2-5	many	TRBD2	TGTGCCAGCAGCGTAGAAAGCGGGGGCCCCCAAGAGACCCAGTACTTC	CASSVESGGPQETQYF
TRBV6-2/TRBV6-3	TRBJ2-1	.	TRBD2	TGTGCCAGCAGAGGACTAGCGGGGGGGCTGTGGGATGAGCAGTTCTTC	CASRGLAGGLWDEQFF
TRBV25-1	TRBJ2-1	.	TRBD1	TGTGCCAGCAGCAAGGGACAGGGTACTCTTGAGCAGTTCTTC	CASSKGQGTLEQFF
TRBV7-2	TRBJ1-6	few	.	TGTGCCAGCAGCACCTGGGGAGGGACGAGGTCACCCCTCCACTTT	CASSTWGGTRSPLHF
TRBV5-6	TRBJ2-1	.	TRBD1	TGTGCCAGCAGCTTCGAAGACAGGGGGTTGAATGAGCAGTTCTTC	CASSFEDRGLNEQFF
TRBV7-9	TRBJ2-3	.	.	TGTGCCAGCATGAGGGGTTCGGCAGATACGCAGTATTTT	CASMRGSADTQYF
TRBV12-3/TRBV12-4	TRBJ1-2	.	TRBD1	TGTGCCAGCAGTTTCGCAGGGGGAGGATATGGCTACACCTTC	CASSFAGGGYGYTF
TRBV6-6	TRBJ1-5	few	.	TGTGCCAGCAGTTCCCCAGGGAGGATGAATCAGCCCCAGCATTTT	CASSSPGRMNQPQHF
TRBV11-2	TRBJ1-1	.	.	TGTGCCAGCAGCTTAATTTCGGGCAGGCCAGGGGACACTGAAGCTTTCTTT	CASSLISGRPGDTEAFF
TRBV12-3/TRBV12-4	TRBJ1-4	.	.	TGTGCCAGCACTTCGTGGGGGAGTGAAAAACTGTTTTTT	CASTSWGSEKLFF
TRBV28	TRBJ2-1	.	TRBD2	TGTGCCAGCAGTTCACCCAGCGGGGGGGCCGATGAGCAGTTCTTC	CASSSPSGGADEQFF
TRBV4-1	TRBJ1-6	.	.	TGCGCCAGCAGCCAAGATCCCTCAGGACCACCCCTCCACTTT	CASSQDPSGPPLHF
TRBV7-9	TRBJ1-4	.	.	TGTGCCAGCAGCTCAAAGGGAGGAACTAATGAAAAACTGTTTTTT	CASSSKGGTNEKLFF
TRBV19	TRBJ1-1	.	.	TGTGCCAGTAGAGAGGTGGGGTATTCTGGTGAAGCTTTCTTT	CASREVGYSGEAFF
TRBV7-8	TRBJ1-6	few	.	TGTGCCAGCAGCCTAAGGGCTAGGGGGAATTCACCCCTCCACTTT	CASSLRARGNSPLHF
TRBV7-2	TRBJ1-1	.	.	TGTGCCAGCTTGCTCACGAGTGGCGACACTGAAGCTTTCTTT	CASLLTSGDTEAFF
TRBV6-6	TRBJ2-5	.	.	TGTGCCAGCAGTTTGGGGGTCGGCAAAGAGACCCAGTACTTC	CASSLGVGKETQYF
TRBV5-1	TRBJ1-1	.	TRBD1	TGCGCCAGCAGCTCGGGACAGGGGGCCGCTTTTGACACTGAAGCTTTCTTT	CASSSGQGAAFDTEAFF
TRBV7-2	TRBJ2-6	few	TRBD2	TGTGCCAGCAGCTGGAGCGGGGGAACCTCTGGGGCCAACGTCCTGACTTTC	CASSWSGGTSGANVLTF
TRBV12-3/TRBV12-4	TRBJ1-2	.	.	TGTGCCAGCAGACCAGAGGCGGGGGCTAACTATGGCTACACCTTC	CASRPEAGANYGYTF
TRBV5-1	TRBJ2-1	.	.	TGCGCCAGCAGTTGTGTTAGTGGGGGAGAGCAGTTCTTC	CASSCVSGGEQFF
TRBV12-3/TRBV12-4	TRBJ2-6	.	.	TGTGCCAGCAGACCTGGTGGGGGTGCCGGGGCCAACGTCCTGACTTTC	CASRPGGGAGANVLTF
TRBV2	TRBJ2-1	few	.	TGTGCCAGCAGTGAAGTAGTGTCCTACAATGAGCAGTTCTTC	CASSEVVSYNEQFF